The subject of this entry is one TCR beta chain. The sample holds many counts of this clonotype. Its recognized antigen is unknown. One base away there is no much larger clone; base qualities are not given. This sample is part of a study of T-cell reconstitution after alpha-beta-depleted transplantation in children (dated by TCRdb to the mid-2010s). Notes on the research overall: The study quantitatively tracked T-cell immune reconstitution after TCRalphabeta/CD19-depleted allogeneic hematopoietic cell transplantation in children using TCR repertoire profiling.

V lost 7 bases and J lost 6 bases; the stretch between them is 13 bases long. The germline V gene sets CDR1 to ENHRY and CDR2 to SYGVKD. The CDR3 runs 13 residues from the cysteine to the phenylalanine. Only the CDR3 portion is preserved as DNA: 39 bases, with reading frame beginning at the first base. Receptors were amplified or captured by PCR. Instrument used: Illumina HiSeq 2500. Molecular barcoding was employed in the preparation of TCR libraries, with unique molecular identifiers being used to normalize TCRbeta repertoire quantification. In-frame beta chains were kept once TCRdb had trimmed the public reads at Q25 with fastp and called clones with MiXCR. Each CDR3 protein appears once, grouped with its most common genes and DNA. Across this sample there are about 610,000 distinct CDR3 sequences, with under 12% seen only once. Of the sample, about 4.3% falls within the top ten clones.

Sequences were derived from PBMCs from the stem cell graft donor, sampled from the stem cell graft. The rearrangement joined TRBV10-3 to TRBJ2-1; no confident D gene assignment can be made. This receptor was identified in a human donor who donated a stem cell graft to a child with acute myeloid leukemia. The nucleotide sequence reads TGTGCCATCAACCCCTCCGTAGGCAATGAGCAGTTCTTC. Translated, it reads CAINPSVGNEQFF.